The 3 T cell receptor beta chains below come from one sample, sequenced in a study of T-cell reconstitution after alpha-beta-depleted transplantation in children. The authors prepared the TCRbeta library with unique molecular identifiers. TCRdb re-derived calls from the PCR reads in MiXCR, one entry per CDR3 protein. The data contain approximately 97,000 distinct CDR3 sequences, 4.5% to 7.5% of them singletons. The source material was PBMCs, mostly from graft donor cells, sampled 60 days after TCRalphabeta/CD19-depleted stem cell transplant. These receptors all stem from a female patient aged 2-10 years who had a stem cell transplant for Fanconi anemia, so the T cells may come from the graft donor.

In its sample, this clonotype was seen many times. The rearrangement uses TRBV2 and TRBJ2-7; TRBD2 matches at 10 bases. The V and J ends lost 9 bases and 3 bases, in that order; junction bases with no gene match: 8. The CDR3 length is 14 residues. Germline CDR1 reads SNHLY; CDR2 reads FYNNEI. The CDR3 nucleotides are TGTGCCAGTGAGGGAGTAGCGGGGGGCTACGAGCAGTACTTC. This sequence encodes CASEGVAGGYEQYF.

This clonotype showed up many times. The rearrangement uses TRBV9 and TRBJ2-5, with D hard to call. V was clipped by 0 bases and J by 2 bases, with 14 bases between them. The CDR3 runs to 16 residues. Germline V CDR1 and CDR2: SGDLS, YYNGEE. In DNA, the CDR3 is TGTGCCAGCAGCGTAGCGTCCTCTAGGTTTCAAGAGACCCAGTACTTC. Translated, it gives CASSVASSRFQETQYF.

This clonotype came up many times. The rearrangement links TRBV27 to TRBJ1-6, with D uncertain. The length of the CDR3 is 14 residues. Germline lookup yields CDR1 MNHEY and CDR2 SMNVEV (reference sequence). V dropped 5 bases and J dropped 15 bases, with 20 bases sitting between them. The CDR3 is CASSLSQVRSLLHF. CDR3 DNA: TGTGCCAGCAGTCTCAGTCAAGTCCGTTCCCTCCTCCACTTT.